The 8 T cell receptor beta chains reported below all come from one sample, sequenced in a study of blood T cell repertoires in COVID-19. Assay: immunoSEQ multiplex PCR; the TCRdb copy retains only in-frame clones and omits some. Of around 230,000 clones listed, approximately 86% were seen once; the top ten hold 2.5% to 3.5%. Sequences were obtained from PBMCs or T cells enriched from blood (not recorded which). The source of these receptors is a woman in her forties with acute COVID-19.

This chain joins TRBV4-2 and TRBJ2-5; TRBD2 matches 9 bases. CDR3 size: 17 residues. V shed 5 bases and J 1 base; nucleotides not matched to a gene: 11. Germline CDR1 LGHNA, CDR2 YNFKEQ. This chain's CDR3 is CASSEAGGPTIQETQYF. The CDR3 DNA reads TGTGCCAGCAGCGAAGCGGGAGGCCCAACTATCCAAGAGACCCAGTACTTC.

The gene calls are TRBV29-1 and TRBJ2-2, with TRBD1 as a possible D gene (6 bases). Germline lookup yields CDR1 SQVTM and CDR2 ANQGSEA. V was pared by 7 bases and J by 3 bases, with 15 bases between. The CDR3 is 14 amino acids. The CDR3 here is CSAVDSFYTGELFF. DNA of the CDR3: TGCAGCGCCGTGGACAGCTTTTACACCGGGGAGCTGTTTTTT.

The V and J genes are TRBV4-2 and TRBJ2-1; the match to TRBD2 covers 14 bases. V shed 6 bases, J shed 6 bases, and the junction held 4 bases outside the gene matches. CDR1 LGHNA and CDR2 YNFKEQ come from the germline V gene. The CDR3 covers 15 residues. In nucleotides, the CDR3 is TGTGCCAGCAGGTTTGGGACTAGCGGGAGCAATGAGCAGTTCTTC. Translation gives CASRFGTSGSNEQFF.

This chain uses TRBV6-6 with TRBJ2-1; D is possibly TRBD2 (6 bases). The CDR3 is 17 residues long. V was cut by 5 bases and J by 0 bases, with 17 bases left in between. Germline lookup yields CDR1 MNHNY and CDR2 SVGAGI (reference sequence). CDR3 nucleotides: TGTGCCAGCAGTCTCAGCCCACATAGCGGCTCCTACAATGAGCAGTTCTTC. This translates into CASSLSPHSGSYNEQFF.

The chain recombines TRBV10-2 with TRBJ2-2; no clear D gene. This CDR3 contains 14 residues. The V and J ends lost 3 bases and 1 base respectively, with 6 bases between them. Germline CDR1 WSHSY, CDR2 SAAADI. CDR3 sequence reads: CASSDIQNTGELFF. CDR3 DNA: TGCGCCAGCAGTGATATACAGAACACCGGGGAGCTGTTTTTT.

The rearrangement joins TRBV9 to TRBJ2-2, with TRBD2 matching 8 bases. The CDR3 is made up of 16 amino acids. The V gene end was trimmed by 4 bases and the J gene end by 9 bases; junction bases not matched to a gene: 14. Germline V gives CDR1 SGDLS, CDR2 YYNGEE. CDR3 region: CASSTNPGLGLRELFF. The CDR3 region has the DNA TGTGCCAGCAGCACAAATCCGGGACTAGGGTTGAGGGAGCTGTTTTTT.

The gene calls are TRBV19 and TRBJ2-5; TRBD2 agrees at 7 bases. The CDR3 extends over 15 amino acids. Germline lookup yields CDR1 LNHDA and CDR2 SQIVND (reference sequence). Unmatched junction bases numbered 7, after V lost 2 bases and J lost 4 bases. The CDR3 here is CASSILEGGPETQYF. For the CDR3, the DNA is TGTGCCAGTAGTATACTCGAGGGAGGGCCAGAGACCCAGTACTTC.

The chain combines TRBV11-2 with TRBJ1-5; D ambiguous. Germline V lookup: CDR1 SGHAT, CDR2 FQNNGV. CDR3 length: 13 residues. Trimming removed 0 bases at V and 6 bases at J, with 6 bases between. The CDR3 nucleotides are TGTGCCAGCAGCTTAGATACGGGTCAGCCCCAGCATTTT. Its translation: CASSLDTGQPQHF.